The rows below give T cell receptor beta chains drawn from one sample of a study of shared clonotypes between healthy human individuals. Repertoires were generated with immunoSEQ multiplex PCR, while TCRdb's copy carries only in-frame clones and drops some. The sample has hundreds of thousands of clones; approximately 96% are singletons. Material for sequencing was naive CD8+ T cells sorted from blood. Receptor source: a woman younger than 45 in good health. The CDR3 runs from the conserved cysteine through the conserved F or W. Fields, in order: clone size, D gene, J gene, V gene, CDR3 DNA, CDR3 protein. The D gene is left open where the match is weak. Expanded clones get a size class; other rows say once, few or many, or leave the size out.

size: NA
D: TRBD1
J: TRBJ2-7
V: TRBV7-9
DNA: TGTGCCAGCAGCCCGGGACAGTCCTACGAGCAGTACTTC
CDR3: CASSPGQSYEQYF

size: NA
D: TRBD2
J: TRBJ2-7
V: TRBV6-5
DNA: TGTGCCAGCAGTTACTCGGGAGGGTCCGACGAGCAGTACTTC
CDR3: CASSYSGGSDEQYF

size: NA
D: NA
J: TRBJ2-7
V: TRBV28
DNA: TGTGCCAGCAGCCCCCGGTTAGGTCCTTACGAGCAGTACTTC
CDR3: CASSPRLGPYEQYF

size: NA
D: NA
J: TRBJ1-1
V: TRBV28
DNA: TGTGCCAGCCTCCACGGGACAGAAGCTTTCTTT
CDR3: CASLHGTEAFF

size: NA
D: NA
J: TRBJ1-5
V: TRBV7-8
DNA: TGTGCCAGCAGCTTGGACGGAAATCAGCCCCAGCATTTT
CDR3: CASSLDGNQPQHF

size: NA
D: NA
J: TRBJ1-3
V: TRBV30
DNA: TGTGCCTGGAGTGTTGCCAGGGTAGGAAACACCATATATTTT
CDR3: CAWSVARVGNTIYF

size: NA
D: TRBD2
J: TRBJ2-7
V: TRBV28
DNA: TGTGCCAGCAGTTTGAAAGTATGGCAAACGGGGAGAGGGACTAGCGGGATTTACGAGCAGTACTTC
CDR3: CASSLKVWQTGRGTSGIYEQYF

size: NA
D: TRBD2
J: TRBJ2-3
V: TRBV18
DNA: TGTGCCAGCTCACCCTCGACTAGCCGGGACACAGATACGCAGTATTTT
CDR3: CASSPSTSRDTDTQYF

size: NA
D: NA
J: TRBJ1-1
V: TRBV29-1
DNA: TGCAGCGTTGTTAGAAAGAACACTGAAGCTTTCTTT
CDR3: CSVVRKNTEAFF

size: NA
D: NA
J: TRBJ2-3
V: TRBV7-9
DNA: TGTGCCAGCAGCTTATCTCCAGATACGCAGTATTTT
CDR3: CASSLSPDTQYF

size: NA
D: NA
J: TRBJ2-7
V: TRBV5-5
DNA: TGTGCCAGCAGCCATTACACCCGACAGGAGTCCTACGAGCAGTACTTC
CDR3: CASSHYTRQESYEQYF

size: NA
D: NA
J: TRBJ1-1
V: TRBV27
DNA: TGTGCCAGCAGTTCCTCCCCGGGGGCGAACACTGAAGCTTTCTTT
CDR3: CASSSSPGANTEAFF

size: NA
D: TRBD1
J: TRBJ2-2
V: TRBV15
DNA: TGTGCCACCCGGGACAGAAACACCGGGGAGCTGTTTTTT
CDR3: CATRDRNTGELFF

size: NA
D: NA
J: TRBJ2-7
V: TRBV2
DNA: TGTGCCAGCAGTGAATCGGCAGGTCTAAACTCCTACGAGCAGTACTTC
CDR3: CASSESAGLNSYEQYF

size: NA
D: NA
J: TRBJ2-5
V: TRBV9
DNA: TGTGCCAGCAGCCCCGGGTCGGAAGAGACCCAGTACTTC
CDR3: CASSPGSEETQYF

size: NA
D: NA
J: TRBJ1-6
V: TRBV7-9
DNA: TGTGCCAGCAGCTTAGCGCAGGGGACCTACTCACCCCTCCACTTT
CDR3: CASSLAQGTYSPLHF

size: NA
D: NA
J: TRBJ2-1
V: TRBV29-1
DNA: TGCAGCGTTGAAAGTCCGGTTGGATACAATGAGCAGTTCTTC
CDR3: CSVESPVGYNEQFF

size: NA
D: NA
J: TRBJ2-1
V: TRBV28
DNA: TGTGCCAGCAGAAGAGGGTCCAGCTCCTACAATGAGCAGTTCTTC
CDR3: CASRRGSSSYNEQFF

size: NA
D: TRBD2
J: TRBJ2-3
V: TRBV10-3
DNA: TGTGCCATCAGGGGACTAGCGGAGGCAGATACGCAGTATTTT
CDR3: CAIRGLAEADTQYF

size: NA
D: TRBD1
J: TRBJ2-3
V: TRBV4-1
DNA: TGCGCCAGCAGCCCCGGACAGGGGATTCCAGATACGCAGTATTTT
CDR3: CASSPGQGIPDTQYF

size: NA
D: TRBD1
J: TRBJ2-5
V: TRBV13
DNA: TGTGCCAGCAGGTCCGGGACAGCCCAAGAGACCCAGTACTTC
CDR3: CASRSGTAQETQYF

size: NA
D: TRBD1
J: TRBJ1-4
V: TRBV5-4
DNA: TGTGCCAGCGAAGGACAGGGGGATAATGAAAAACTGTTTTTT
CDR3: CASEGQGDNEKLFF

size: NA
D: TRBD2
J: TRBJ2-1
V: TRBV7-9
DNA: TGTGCCAGCAGCCCGAAGCTAGCGGGAGTCTACAATGAGCAGTTCTTC
CDR3: CASSPKLAGVYNEQFF

size: NA
D: NA
J: TRBJ1-1
V: TRBV29-1
DNA: TGCAGCGTTGATCGGGGTTGGAACACTGAAGCTTTCTTT
CDR3: CSVDRGWNTEAFF

size: NA
D: TRBD1
J: TRBJ2-7
V: TRBV27
DNA: TGTGCCAGCAGTTTAGGGACAGGGGGCAAGCAGTACTTC
CDR3: CASSLGTGGKQYF

size: NA
D: NA
J: TRBJ2-2
V: TRBV29-1
DNA: TGCAGCGTTGAGCGACAGGATGATAAGACCGGGGAGCTGTTTTTT
CDR3: CSVERQDDKTGELFF

size: NA
D: NA
J: TRBJ1-1
V: TRBV6-4
DNA: TGTGCCAGCAGTCCTCAAAGGGGGGTAAACACTGAAGCTTTCTTT
CDR3: CASSPQRGVNTEAFF

size: NA
D: NA
J: TRBJ2-1
V: TRBV28
DNA: TGTGCCAGCAGTTTACAAGTCTACAATGAGCAGTTCTTC
CDR3: CASSLQVYNEQFF

size: NA
D: TRBD2
J: TRBJ2-1
V: TRBV13
DNA: TGTGCCAGCAGCCTTCAGACTAGCGGGAGTGTCTTC
CDR3: CASSLQTSGSVF

size: NA
D: NA
J: TRBJ1-2
V: TRBV7-2
DNA: TGTGCCAGCAGCTTTGGTGGGCCCAACTATGGCTACACCTTC
CDR3: CASSFGGPNYGYTF

size: NA
D: NA
J: TRBJ2-7
V: TRBV7-6
DNA: TGTGCCAGCAGCTTAGAGGCGGCCAGCTCCTACGAGCAGTACTTC
CDR3: CASSLEAASSYEQYF

size: NA
D: TRBD2
J: TRBJ2-7
V: TRBV2
DNA: TGTGCCAGCAGTGTGGTACTAGCGGGGGCCTACGAGCAGTACTTC
CDR3: CASSVVLAGAYEQYF

size: NA
D: TRBD2
J: TRBJ2-1
V: TRBV28
DNA: TGTGCCAGCAGTTTATTTCCTAGCGGCCTTGAGCAGTTCTTC
CDR3: CASSLFPSGLEQFF

size: once
D: TRBD1
J: TRBJ2-7
V: TRBV4-1
DNA: TGCGCCAGCAGCCCCCGGGACAGGGGAACCCACGAGCAGTACTTC
CDR3: CASSPRDRGTHEQYF

size: NA
D: NA
J: TRBJ2-7
V: TRBV2
DNA: TGTGCCAGCAGTGATCAGGAGGGACTCTACGAGCAGTACTTC
CDR3: CASSDQEGLYEQYF

size: NA
D: NA
J: TRBJ2-7
V: TRBV30
DNA: TGTGCCTCCTTACTAGGGAGGGAGCAGTACTTC
CDR3: CASLLGREQYF

size: NA
D: TRBD2
J: TRBJ2-7
V: TRBV5-1
DNA: TGCGCCAGCAGCACCGGGACTAGCGGGCGATTCTCCTACGAGCAGTACTTC
CDR3: CASSTGTSGRFSYEQYF

size: once
D: TRBD1
J: TRBJ1-1
V: TRBV27
DNA: TGTGCCAGCAGTTTAGTGGGACAGGGAGTCACTGAAGCTTTCTTT
CDR3: CASSLVGQGVTEAFF

size: NA
D: NA
J: TRBJ1-1
V: TRBV5-6
DNA: TGTGCCAGCAGCTTCCCGATGAACACTGAAGCTTTCTTT
CDR3: CASSFPMNTEAFF

size: NA
D: NA
J: TRBJ2-2
V: TRBV6-5
DNA: TGTGCCAGCAGTTACGTGGGGGGCTCCGGGGAGCTGTTTTTT
CDR3: CASSYVGGSGELFF

size: NA
D: TRBD1
J: TRBJ1-1
V: TRBV5-6
DNA: TGTGCCAGCAGCTTAGGACAGGGGTGGGACACTGAAGCTTTCTTT
CDR3: CASSLGQGWDTEAFF